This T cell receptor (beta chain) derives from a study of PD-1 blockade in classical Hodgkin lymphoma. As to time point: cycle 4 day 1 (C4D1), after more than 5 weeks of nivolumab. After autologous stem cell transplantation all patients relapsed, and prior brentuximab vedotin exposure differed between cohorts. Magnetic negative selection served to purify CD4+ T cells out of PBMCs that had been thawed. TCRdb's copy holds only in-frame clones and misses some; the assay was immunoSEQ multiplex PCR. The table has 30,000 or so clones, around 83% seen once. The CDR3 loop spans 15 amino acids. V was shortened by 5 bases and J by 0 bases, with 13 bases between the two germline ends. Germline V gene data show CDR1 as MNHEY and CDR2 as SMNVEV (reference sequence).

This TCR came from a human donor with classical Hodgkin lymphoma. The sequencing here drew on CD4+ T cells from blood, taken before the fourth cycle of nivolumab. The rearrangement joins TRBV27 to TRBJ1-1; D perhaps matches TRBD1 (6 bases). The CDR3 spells CASSPRQAVNTEAFF. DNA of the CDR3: TGTGCCAGCAGTCCCCGACAGGCCGTGAACACTGAAGCTTTCTTT.